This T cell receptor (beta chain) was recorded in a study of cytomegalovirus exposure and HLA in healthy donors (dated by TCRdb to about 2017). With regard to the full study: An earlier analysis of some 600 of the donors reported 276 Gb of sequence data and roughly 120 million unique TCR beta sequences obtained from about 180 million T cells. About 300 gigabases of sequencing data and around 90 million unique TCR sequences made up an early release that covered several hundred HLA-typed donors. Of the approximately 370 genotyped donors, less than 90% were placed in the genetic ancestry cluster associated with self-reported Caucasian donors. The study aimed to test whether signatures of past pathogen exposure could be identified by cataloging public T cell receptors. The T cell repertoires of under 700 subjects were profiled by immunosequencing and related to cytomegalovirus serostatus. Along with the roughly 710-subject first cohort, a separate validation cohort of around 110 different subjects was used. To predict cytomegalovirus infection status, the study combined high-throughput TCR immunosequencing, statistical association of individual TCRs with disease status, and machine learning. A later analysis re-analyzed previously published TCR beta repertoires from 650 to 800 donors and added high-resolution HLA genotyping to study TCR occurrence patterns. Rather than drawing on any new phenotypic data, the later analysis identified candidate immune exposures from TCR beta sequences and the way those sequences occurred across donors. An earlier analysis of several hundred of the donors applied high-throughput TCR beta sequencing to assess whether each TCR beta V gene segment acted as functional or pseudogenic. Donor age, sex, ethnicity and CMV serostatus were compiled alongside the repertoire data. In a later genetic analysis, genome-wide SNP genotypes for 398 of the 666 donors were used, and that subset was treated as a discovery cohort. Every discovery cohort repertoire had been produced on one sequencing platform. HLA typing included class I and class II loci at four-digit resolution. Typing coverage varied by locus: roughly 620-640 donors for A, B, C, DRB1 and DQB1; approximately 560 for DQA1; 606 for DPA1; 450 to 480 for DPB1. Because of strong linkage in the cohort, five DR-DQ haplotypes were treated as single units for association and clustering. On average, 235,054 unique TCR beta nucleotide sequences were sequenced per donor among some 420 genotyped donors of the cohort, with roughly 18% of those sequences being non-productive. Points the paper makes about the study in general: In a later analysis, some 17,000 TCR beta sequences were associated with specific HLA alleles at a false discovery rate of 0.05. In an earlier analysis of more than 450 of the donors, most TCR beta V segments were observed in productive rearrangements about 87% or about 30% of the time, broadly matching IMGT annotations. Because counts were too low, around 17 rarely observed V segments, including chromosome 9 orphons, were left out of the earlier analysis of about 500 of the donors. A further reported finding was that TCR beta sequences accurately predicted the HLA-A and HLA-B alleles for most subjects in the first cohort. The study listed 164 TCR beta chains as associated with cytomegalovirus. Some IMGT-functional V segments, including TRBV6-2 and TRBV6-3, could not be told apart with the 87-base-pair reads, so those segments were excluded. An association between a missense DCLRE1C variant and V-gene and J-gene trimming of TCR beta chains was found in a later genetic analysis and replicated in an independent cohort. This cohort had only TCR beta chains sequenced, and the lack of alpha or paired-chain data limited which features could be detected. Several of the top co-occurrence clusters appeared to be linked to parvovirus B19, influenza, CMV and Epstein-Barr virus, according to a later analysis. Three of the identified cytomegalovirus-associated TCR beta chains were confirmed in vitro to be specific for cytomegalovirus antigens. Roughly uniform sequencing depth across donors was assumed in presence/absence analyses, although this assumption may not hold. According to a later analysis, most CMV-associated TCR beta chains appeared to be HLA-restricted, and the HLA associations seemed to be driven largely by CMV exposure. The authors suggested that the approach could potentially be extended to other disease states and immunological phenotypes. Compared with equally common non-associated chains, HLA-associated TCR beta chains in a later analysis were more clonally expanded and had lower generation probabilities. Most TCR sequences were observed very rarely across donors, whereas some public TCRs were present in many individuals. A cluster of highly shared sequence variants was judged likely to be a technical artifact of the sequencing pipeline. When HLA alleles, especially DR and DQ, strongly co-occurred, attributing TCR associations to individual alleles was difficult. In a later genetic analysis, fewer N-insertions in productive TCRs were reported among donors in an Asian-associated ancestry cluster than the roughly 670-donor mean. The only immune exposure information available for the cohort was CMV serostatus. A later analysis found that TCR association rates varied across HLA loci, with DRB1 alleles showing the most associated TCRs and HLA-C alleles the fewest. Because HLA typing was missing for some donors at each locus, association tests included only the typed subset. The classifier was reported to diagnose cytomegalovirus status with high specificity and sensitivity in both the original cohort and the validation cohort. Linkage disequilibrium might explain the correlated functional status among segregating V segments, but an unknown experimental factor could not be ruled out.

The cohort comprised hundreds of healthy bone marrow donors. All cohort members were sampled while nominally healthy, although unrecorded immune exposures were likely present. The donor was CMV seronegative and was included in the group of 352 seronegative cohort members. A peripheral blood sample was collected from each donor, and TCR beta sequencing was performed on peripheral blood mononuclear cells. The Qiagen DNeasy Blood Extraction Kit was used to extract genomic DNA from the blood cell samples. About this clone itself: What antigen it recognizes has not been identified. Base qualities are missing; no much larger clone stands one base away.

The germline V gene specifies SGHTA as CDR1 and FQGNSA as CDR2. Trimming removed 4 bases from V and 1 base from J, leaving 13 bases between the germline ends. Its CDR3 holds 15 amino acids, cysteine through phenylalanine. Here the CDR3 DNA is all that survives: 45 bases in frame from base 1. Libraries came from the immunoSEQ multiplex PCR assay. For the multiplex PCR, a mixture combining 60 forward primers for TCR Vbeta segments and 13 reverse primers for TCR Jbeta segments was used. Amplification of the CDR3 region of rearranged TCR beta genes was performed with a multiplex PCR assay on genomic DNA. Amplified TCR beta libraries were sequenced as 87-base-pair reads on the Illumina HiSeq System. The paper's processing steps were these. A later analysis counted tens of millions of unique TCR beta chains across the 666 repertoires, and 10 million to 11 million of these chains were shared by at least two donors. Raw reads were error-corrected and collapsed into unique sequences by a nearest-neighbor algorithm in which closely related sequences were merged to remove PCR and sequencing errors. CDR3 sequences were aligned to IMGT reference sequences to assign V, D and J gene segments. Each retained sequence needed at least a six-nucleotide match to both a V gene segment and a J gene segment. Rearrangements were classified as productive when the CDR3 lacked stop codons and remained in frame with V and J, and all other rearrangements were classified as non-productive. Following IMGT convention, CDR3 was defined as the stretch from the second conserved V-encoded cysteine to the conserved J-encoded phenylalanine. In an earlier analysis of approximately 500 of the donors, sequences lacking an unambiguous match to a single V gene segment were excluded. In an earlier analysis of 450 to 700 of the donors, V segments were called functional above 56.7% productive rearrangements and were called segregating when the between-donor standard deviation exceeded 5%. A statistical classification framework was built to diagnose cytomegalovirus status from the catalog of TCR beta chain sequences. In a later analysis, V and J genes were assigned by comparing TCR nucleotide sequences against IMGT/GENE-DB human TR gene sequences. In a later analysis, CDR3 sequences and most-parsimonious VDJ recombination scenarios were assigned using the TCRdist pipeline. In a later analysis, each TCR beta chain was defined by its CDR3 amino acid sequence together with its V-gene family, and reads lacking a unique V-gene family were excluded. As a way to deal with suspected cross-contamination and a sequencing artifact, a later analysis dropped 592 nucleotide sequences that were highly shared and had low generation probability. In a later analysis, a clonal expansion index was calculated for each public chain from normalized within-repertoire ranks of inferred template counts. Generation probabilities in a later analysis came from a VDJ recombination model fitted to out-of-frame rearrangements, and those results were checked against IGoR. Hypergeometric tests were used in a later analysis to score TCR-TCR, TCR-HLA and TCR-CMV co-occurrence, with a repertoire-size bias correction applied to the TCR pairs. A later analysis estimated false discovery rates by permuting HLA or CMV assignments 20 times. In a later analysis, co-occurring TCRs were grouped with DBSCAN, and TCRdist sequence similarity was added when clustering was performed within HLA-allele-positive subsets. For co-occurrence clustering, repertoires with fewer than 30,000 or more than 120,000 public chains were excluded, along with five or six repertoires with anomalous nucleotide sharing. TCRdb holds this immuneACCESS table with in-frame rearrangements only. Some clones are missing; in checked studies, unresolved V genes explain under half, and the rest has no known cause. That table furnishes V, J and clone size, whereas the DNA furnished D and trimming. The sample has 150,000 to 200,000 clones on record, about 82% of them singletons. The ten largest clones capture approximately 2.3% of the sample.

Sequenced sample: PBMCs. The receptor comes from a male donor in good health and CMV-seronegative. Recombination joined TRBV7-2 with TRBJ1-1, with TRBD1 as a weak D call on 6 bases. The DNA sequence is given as TGTGCCAGCAGCTCTCGGGGAGGGGGGAACACTGAAGCTTTCTTT. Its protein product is CASSSRGGGNTEAFF.